Below are 19 T cell receptor beta chains sequenced from a single sample in a study of cytomegalovirus exposure and HLA in healthy donors. The method was immunoSEQ multiplex PCR; TCRdb's version includes in-frame clones alone and lacks a portion of them. Of about 130,000 clones detected, about 96% appear once; the ten largest clones hold less than 2%. The sequenced sample consisted of PBMCs. The receptors were sampled from a man aged 18 to 29 in good health and CMV-seronegative.

The chain couples TRBV5-1 to TRBJ2-1; 10 bases are shared with TRBD1. V trimming: 5 bases; J trimming: 8 bases; junction bases outside the gene matches: 10. Per germline, CDR1 SGHRS and CDR2 YFSETQ. The CDR3 has 15 amino acids. The CDR3 loop is CASSFGQGGRDEQFF. CDR3 coding DNA: TGCGCCAGCAGTTTCGGACAGGGGGGTAGAGATGAGCAGTTCTTC. The whole variable domain, filled in from reference TRBV5-1 and TRBJ2-1, reads KAGVTQTPRYLIKTRGQQVTLSCSPISGHRSVSWYQQTPGQGLQFLFEYFSETQRNKGNFPGRFSGRQFSNSRSEMNVSTLELGDSALYLCASSFGQGGRDEQFFGPGTRLTVL.

V usage is TRBV6-5 and J usage is TRBJ2-1; maybe TRBD2 (6 bases). The V and J ends lost 6 bases and 12 bases respectively, with 12 bases between them. The CDR3 covers 11 residues. In germline, CDR1 is MNHEY, CDR2 SVGAGI. The CDR3 region is CASRRDFLQFF. The CDR3 bases are TGTGCCAGCAGACGGGACTTCCTGCAGTTCTTC.

This chain links TRBV9 with TRBJ2-2; 9 positions agree with TRBD2. The CDR3 length is 15 residues. J gave up 4 bases and V 3 bases, and 4 bases lay outside the gene matches. CDR1 is SGDLS, CDR2 YYNGEE, per germline. CDR3 DNA: TGTGCCAGCAGCGCTAGCGGGACTATCACCGGGGAGCTGTTTTTT. Amino acid sequence: CASSASGTITGELFF.

The chain has TRBV7-9 and TRBJ2-7; no clear D. Germline lookup yields CDR1 SEHNR and CDR2 FQNEAQ (reference sequence). V was clipped by 7 bases and J by 7 bases, with 14 bases between them. This CDR3 is 12 amino acids long. The CDR3 loop reads CASNSREEEQYF. The DNA for the CDR3 is TGTGCCAGCAATTCCAGAGAGGAGGAGCAGTACTTC.

The rearrangement uses TRBV29-1 and TRBJ1-1; D is perhaps TRBD1 (5 bases). The V and J ends lost 5 bases and 8 bases respectively, with 9 bases between them. This CDR3 region has 10 residues. Germline CDR1 reads SQVTM; CDR2 reads ANQGSEA. CDR3 nucleotides: TGCAGCGTTCGACAGCTCGAAGCTTTCTTT. Its translation: CSVRQLEAFF.

In this sample, this clone turned up a few times. The chain is built from TRBV28 and TRBJ1-2; TRBD1 matches at 9 bases. CDR1 MDHEN and CDR2 SYDVKM come from the germline V gene. This CDR3 has 16 amino acids. J was trimmed by 6 bases and V by 6 bases; bases with no gene match: 14. CDR3 bases: TGTGCCAGCAGCTCTGGGGGGACAGGGCGACGTGATGGCTACACCTTC. Translating it yields CASSSGGTGRRDGYTF.

The chain combines TRBV29-1 with TRBJ2-1; the match to TRBD2 covers 13 bases. Trimming removed 4 bases from V and 2 bases from J; junction bases left unmatched: 5. The CDR3 totals 16 residues. Germline CDR1 and CDR2: SQVTM and ANQGSEA. The chain's CDR3 is CSVALTSGRAYNEQFF. The CDR3, as DNA: TGCAGCGTTGCGCTCACTAGCGGGAGGGCCTACAATGAGCAGTTCTTC.

J is TRBJ2-1 and V is TRBV6-5; TRBD2 aligns across 7 bases. After removal of 4 bases from V and 4 bases from J, the junction contained 7 bases not matched to a gene. Looked up from germline, CDR1 is MNHEY and CDR2 is SVGAGI. This CDR3 has 15 amino acids. CDR3 DNA sequence: TGTGCCAGCAGTTCCAATAGCGGGCCATACAATGAGCAGTTCTTC. This codes for CASSSNSGPYNEQFF.

The chain links TRBV19 to TRBJ1-3, with D uncertain. The length of the CDR3 is 14 residues. V lost 5 bases and J lost 4, with 12 bases in between. CDR1 and CDR2 (germline): LNHDA, SQIVND (reference sequence). The CDR3 coding sequence is TGTGCCAGTAGTTGGAAAGTCGGGGGAAACACCATATATTTT. Its protein is CASSWKVGGNTIYF.

The V gene is TRBV19, the J gene TRBJ1-1; tentatively, D is TRBD1 (5 bases). The CDR3 sequence is 12 residues long. Germline loops: CDR1 LNHDA, CDR2 SQIVND (reference sequence). The ends were cut back, 5 bases at V and 1 base at J, with 5 bases in the middle. The CDR3, as DNA: TGTGCCAGTAGTCAGGGGAACACTGAAGCTTTCTTT. This encodes CASSQGNTEAFF.

The V and J genes are TRBV7-2 and TRBJ2-4, with TRBD2 identical over 11 bases. Germline lookup yields CDR1 SGHTA and CDR2 FQGNSA. V shed 5 bases, J shed 7 bases, and the junction held 10 bases outside the gene matches. This CDR3 region has 16 residues. The CDR3 coding sequence is TGTGCCAGCAGCCCAAGCCCGGGGACTAGCGGTAACATTCAGTACTTC. This sequence encodes CASSPSPGTSGNIQYF.

The CDR3 is CASSWLAGSYEQYF. The CDR3 DNA sequence: TGTGCCAGCAGCTGGCTAGCGGGATCCTACGAGCAGTACTTC. V is TRBV11-2 and J is TRBJ2-7, with 9 positions matching TRBD2. The CDR3 runs 14 residues. Unmatched junction bases numbered 2, after V lost 4 bases and J lost 1 base. The germline V gene has CDR1 SGHAT and CDR2 FQNNGV.

The chain uses TRBV4-3 and TRBJ1-3, with a weak D call TRBD1 (5 bases). CDR1 is LGHNA, CDR2 YSLEER, per germline. Trimming cost V 0 bases and J 0 bases, with 18 bases left between them. CDR3 length: 19 amino acids. The CDR3 DNA reads TGCGCCAGCAGCCAAGATCCCCCCGACAGCCTCTCCTCTGGAAACACCATATATTTT. It translates to CASSQDPPDSLSSGNTIYF.

This clone was detected a few times. The gene calls are TRBV2 and TRBJ2-7, with no clear D. Deletions cut 11 bases from V and 4 bases from J, with 21 bases between. CDR1 and CDR2 (germline): SNHLY, FYNNEI. CDR3 length equals 14 residues. The CDR3: CAQFLRGQSYEQYF. The DNA for the CDR3 is TGTGCCCAGTTCCTACGTGGGCAGTCATACGAGCAGTACTTC.

CDR3 region: CASSLRGNTEAFF. In nucleotides, the CDR3 is TGTGCCAGCAGTCTTAGAGGGAACACTGAAGCTTTCTTT. The rearrangement uses TRBV27 and TRBJ1-1; no reliable D call. The V end was cut by 5 bases, the J end by 1 base, with 8 bases between. The germline V gene encodes CDR1 MNHEY and CDR2 SMNVEV (reference sequence). This CDR3 has 13 amino acids.

The chain links TRBV6-6 to TRBJ2-5, with 9 bases aligning to TRBD2. V dropped 8 bases and J dropped 1; count of bases not matched to a gene: 8. Germline V gene sequence: CDR1 MNHNY, CDR2 SVGAGI (reference sequence). This CDR3 comprises 15 residues. CDR3 nucleotides: TGTGCCAGCTCACCCGAAGCGGGAGGCCAAGAGACCCAGTACTTC. This gives the protein CASSPEAGGQETQYF.

The J gene is TRBJ2-4, the V gene TRBV21-1; no DNA check was done on the table's D call, TRBD2. TRBV21-1 is marked as a pseudogene. The length of the CDR3 is 12 residues. DNA of the CDR3: TGTGCCAGCAGCAAAGGTAGGACTAGCCAGTACTTC. This codes for CASSKGRTSQYF.

The chain uses TRBV7-9 and TRBJ1-4; D possibly corresponds to TRBD1 (5 bases). The CDR3 is 12 residues long. CDR1 is SEHNR, CDR2 FQNEAQ, per germline (reference sequence). The V gene lost 4 bases and the J gene lost 8 bases, with 8 bases spanning the gap. CDR3 sequence: CASSSRDEKLFF. CDR3 DNA: TGTGCCAGCAGCTCGCGGGACGAAAAACTGTTTTTT.

J is TRBJ2-1 and V is TRBV6-5, with 13 bases fitting TRBD2. Germline V gene lookup returns CDR1 MNHEY and CDR2 SVGAGI. V shed 7 bases and J 4 bases; nucleotides not matched to a gene: 4. The CDR3 runs to 15 residues. The CDR3 reads CASTEGLAGYNEQFF. The CDR3 DNA is TGTGCCAGCACCGAGGGACTAGCGGGGTACAATGAGCAGTTCTTC.